The 18 T cell receptor beta chains below all came from one sample that was sequenced in a study of PD-1 blockade in classical Hodgkin lymphoma. This table comes from immunoSEQ multiplex PCR, and its TCRdb copy is limited to in-frame clones, with some not included. Counted here are tens of thousands of clones, approximately 80% occurring once; the ten biggest clones make up 11%. Every patient relapsed after autologous stem cell transplantation, and brentuximab vedotin exposure varied. The starting material was peripheral blood mononuclear cells (PBMCs), obtained at baseline. The receptors were sampled from a human donor with classical Hodgkin lymphoma.

The genes are TRBV19 and TRBJ1-5, with D perhaps TRBD1 (5 bases). The V gene lost 3 bases and the J gene lost 6 bases, with 12 bases spanning the gap. Germline-derived CDR1 and CDR2 are LNHDA and SQIVND (reference sequence). The CDR3 contains 14 residues. The CDR3 spells CASSIQGASQPQHF. As DNA, the CDR3 is TGTGCCAGTAGTATCCAAGGGGCAAGTCAGCCCCAGCATTTT.

The chain links TRBV5-4 to TRBJ2-1; 7 bases agree with TRBD1. CDR1 is SGHNT, CDR2 YYREEE, per germline (reference sequence). The length of the CDR3 is 14 residues. V trimming: 4 bases; J trimming: 6 bases; junction bases outside the gene matches: 7. The CDR3 spells CASSPRGGTNEQFF. The DNA for the CDR3 is TGTGCCAGCAGCCCCCGAGGGGGCACCAATGAGCAGTTCTTC.

V is TRBV11-2 and J is TRBJ1-3; D is unclear. V gave up 5 bases and J gave up 0 bases, with 14 bases separating them. Germline-derived CDR1 and CDR2 are SGHAT and FQNNGV. This CDR3 spans 16 amino acids. For the CDR3, the DNA is TGTGCCAGCAGCCGGAATGTCCCTACCTCTGGAAACACCATATATTTT. Protein sequence: CASSRNVPTSGNTIYF.

The gene calls are TRBV30 and TRBJ2-5; D may be TRBD2 (5 bases). Germline loops: CDR1 GTSNPN, CDR2 SVGIG (reference sequence). Trimming pared 1 base from V and 1 base from J, leaving 13 bases between. The CDR3 runs to 15 residues. The CDR3 nucleotides are TGTGCCTGGAGTGGTGACCTCCTAGCCCAAGAGACCCAGTACTTC. It encodes CAWSGDLLAQETQYF.

V and J are TRBV18 and TRBJ2-6; 7 bases map to TRBD1. Germline lookup yields CDR1 KGHSH and CDR2 LQKENI. Germline trimming cut 3 bases from V and 0 bases from J; bases unmatched to any gene: 8. The CDR3 runs to 18 residues. This CDR3 reads CASSPTGVSFSGANVLTF. The CDR3 bases are TGTGCCAGCTCACCCACAGGGGTCTCCTTCTCTGGGGCCAACGTCCTGACTTTC. Supplemented by reference TRBV18 and TRBJ2-6, the full variable domain reads NAGVMQNPRHLVRRRGQEARLRCSPMKGHSHVYWYRQLPEEGLKFMVYLQKENIIDESGMPKERFSAEFPKEGPSILRIQQVVRGDSAAYFCASSPTGVSFSGANVLTFGAGSRLTVL.

The genes are TRBV7-3 and TRBJ2-1; 9 bases match TRBD2. This CDR3 contains 15 residues. The trim removed 5 bases at V and 5 bases at J, leaving 7 bases unmatched. The germline V gene has CDR1 SGHTA and CDR2 FQGTGA. CDR3 loop: CASSARLAGDNEQFF. In nucleotides, the CDR3 is TGTGCCAGCAGCGCCCGATTAGCGGGGGACAATGAGCAGTTCTTC.

The V call is TRBV5-4, the J call TRBJ2-3, with TRBD2 matching over 11 bases. The CDR3 covers 16 residues. The germline gives CDR1 SGHNT, CDR2 YYREEE (reference sequence). J gave up 5 bases and V 4 bases, and 9 bases lay outside the gene matches. The CDR3 loop reads CASSLKTSGTIDTQYF. The DNA of the CDR3 is TGTGCCAGCAGCCTAAAGACTAGCGGGACTATAGATACGCAGTATTTT.

This chain connects TRBV4-1 to TRBJ2-7, with 12 nucleotides matching TRBD2. From germline, CDR1 is MGHRA and CDR2 YSYEKL. The CDR3 consists of 15 residues. With 4 bases clipped from V and 4 bases from J, the junction kept 5 bases outside the gene matches. This chain's CDR3 is CASSRLAGGPYEQYF. The CDR3 DNA is TGCGCCAGCAGCCGGCTAGCGGGAGGGCCTTACGAGCAGTACTTC.

This clone turned up a few times. CDR3 sequence: CASSLGDGGRTDTQYF. CDR3 DNA: TGCGCCAGCAGCTTGGGGGACGGCGGCCGCACAGATACGCAGTATTTT. The rearrangement joins TRBV5-1 to TRBJ2-3; the D gene could be TRBD1 or TRBD2 (5 bases each). V was shortened by 0 bases and J by 1 base, with 12 bases between the two germline ends. This CDR3 has 16 amino acids. Germline V gene lookup returns CDR1 SGHRS and CDR2 YFSETQ.

The chain joins TRBV2 to TRBJ2-7, with no clear D. V lost 8 bases and J 5 bases, leaving 13 bases between the germline ends. The germline CDR1 and CDR2 sequences are SNHLY and FYNNEI. The CDR3 contains 12 residues. The CDR3 coding sequence is TGTGCCAGCTCCTCGATCAGAGACGAGCAGTACTTC. This codes for CASSSIRDEQYF. Using reference TRBV2 and TRBJ2-7 for the parts outside the CDR3, the full variable domain is EPEVTQTPSHQVTQMGQEVILRCVPISNHLYFYWYRQILGQKVEFLVSFYNNEISEKSEIFDDQFSVERPDGSNFTLKIRSTKLEDSAMYFCASSSIRDEQYFGPGTRLTVT.

V usage is TRBV7-9 and J usage is TRBJ2-3; 7 bases are a match to TRBD2. Trimming took 6 bases from V and 1 from J; bases not matched to a gene: 4. The CDR3 is 14 residues long. CDR1 SEHNR and CDR2 FQNEAQ come from the germline V gene (reference sequence). The CDR3 here is CASSQRDGTDTQYF. CDR3 nucleotide sequence: TGTGCCAGCAGTCAGCGGGACGGCACAGATACGCAGTATTTT.

The chain joins TRBV5-6 to TRBJ2-1; D possibly matches TRBD1 or TRBD2 (5 bases each). The CDR3 length is 18 residues. Trimming left V 1 base short and J 1 base short, with 18 bases between. Germline V gives CDR1 SGHDT, CDR2 YYEEEE. CDR3 bases: TGTGCCAGCAGCTTGTCTCTGGGTGTGGGGACGTCCTACAATGAGCAGTTCTTC. It translates to CASSLSLGVGTSYNEQFF.

The sample holds a few counts of this clone. This rearrangement joins TRBV19 to TRBJ1-2; the match to TRBD1 covers 10 bases. This CDR3 comprises 15 residues. Germline assignment: CDR1 LNHDA and CDR2 SQIVND (reference sequence). With V trimmed by 6 bases and J by 4 bases, 8 bases remained unmatched. The CDR3 is CASSRQGATSYGYTF. CDR3 DNA: TGTGCCAGTAGCAGACAGGGGGCAACCAGCTATGGCTACACCTTC.

CDR3 in DNA: TGCGCCAGCAGCTTGGGGGTTGCCGGACCCTACGAGCAGTACTTC. Protein sequence: CASSLGVAGPYEQYF. The V call is TRBV5-1, the J call TRBJ2-7; no reliable D call. This CDR3 has 15 residues. Between the trimmed V and J ends, which lost 0 bases and 2 bases, there was a span of 12 bases. CDR1 SGHRS and CDR2 YFSETQ come from the germline V gene.

This clone was detected only a few times. The V and J genes are TRBV2 and TRBJ1-5; D is undetermined. This CDR3 spans 13 amino acids. Trimming shortened V by 4 bases and J by 4 bases, and 8 bases separated the two germline ends. Germline V gene lookup returns CDR1 SNHLY and CDR2 FYNNEI. The DNA for the CDR3 is TGTGCCAGCAGTGCCGGGTGGAATCAGCCCCAGCATTTT. It yields the protein CASSAGWNQPQHF.

The table lists this clone with a count of one. The chain's CDR3 is CASSAEGSGNTIYF. The CDR3 DNA is TGTGCCAGCAGTGCCGAGGGGTCCGGAAACACCATATATTTT. This chain links TRBV2 with TRBJ1-3; possibly TRBD1 for D (5 bases). V lost 4 bases and J 4 bases, leaving 11 bases between the germline ends. The length of the CDR3 is 14 residues. Germline lookup yields CDR1 SNHLY and CDR2 FYNNEI. Combining the CDR3 with reference TRBV2 and TRBJ1-3 gives the whole variable domain EPEVTQTPSHQVTQMGQEVILRCVPISNHLYFYWYRQILGQKVEFLVSFYNNEISEKSEIFDDQFSVERPDGSNFTLKIRSTKLEDSAMYFCASSAEGSGNTIYFGEGSWLTVV.

The chain combines TRBV6-5 with TRBJ2-2, with TRBD1 as a possible D gene (5 bases). This CDR3 comprises 15 residues. CDR1 is MNHEY and CDR2 is SVGAGI in the germline V gene. V was clipped by 7 bases and J by 5 bases, with 17 bases between them. The CDR3 sequence: CASNPVRVGTGELFF. The CDR3 nucleotides read TGTGCCAGCAATCCAGTCAGGGTGGGGACCGGGGAGCTGTTTTTT.

The chain carries TRBV25-1 and TRBJ2-1; D unresolved. The CDR3 consists of 15 residues. Trimming left V 5 bases short and J 0 bases short, with 11 bases between. Germline V CDR1 and CDR2: MGHDK, SYGVNS. The CDR3 coding sequence is TGTGCCAGCAGTTACGGGTCTAGCTCCTACAATGAGCAGTTCTTC. This translates into CASSYGSSSYNEQFF.